This T cell receptor (beta chain) was recovered during a study of siplizumab effects on memory and regulatory T cells. Study-wide results and caveats: Naive T cells apparently outstripped memory cells in diversity and seemed major alloresponse contributors.

In regard to this clone: Its antigen is undetermined.

The protocol was immunoSEQ multiplex PCR, while the TCRdb copy is restricted to in-frame clones and leaves out a portion. The sample contains tens of thousands of clones, about 90% of which appear only once. This clonotype originated in a human donor in good health. Material: CD8+ T cells sorted from blood.

DNA of the CDR3: TGTGCCAGCAGTACCTACCGGACAGAGGATTACACCGGGGAGCTGTTTTTT. This gives the protein CASSTYRTEDYTGELFF. The chain is built from TRBV27 and TRBJ2-2; tentative D call: TRBD1 (6 bases). This CDR3 is 17 amino acids long. Trimming took off 5 bases at V and 3 bases at J, with 19 bases between the two ends. The germline V gene encodes CDR1 MNHEY and CDR2 SMNVEV (reference sequence).